Here is one T cell receptor (beta chain) with its context. No cognate antigen has been identified for it. Base qualities were left out, and no much larger clone turns up one base away. The CDR3 regions of human TCRbeta chains were analyzed by immunosequencing. The authors' analysis ran thus. Repertoire TCRs were checked for matches against a reference library of SARS-CoV-2-specific TCRs that had been generated using the MIRA antigen-specificity platform. Breadth meant the fraction of unique TCRs that were SARS-CoV-2-associated, whereas depth meant the fraction of total T cells that were SARS-CoV-2-associated. Using the MIRA data, each spike-specific TCR was mapped to the spike region that the TCR reacts to and placed in a CD4 or CD8 class. Log10-transformed breadth and depth values were compared by one-way ANOVA with Sidak's multiple comparisons tests. TCRdb took this table from immuneACCESS and kept in-frame rearrangements with V and J called. Such tables lack part of the clones; where checked against another copy, unresolved V genes explain under half of the gap, and the rest is unexplained. V and J calls plus clone size are reproduced from that table; the DNA served to infer D and trimming. Counted in this sample were 95,000 to 100,000 clones; around 87% of them appeared once. The top ten constitute more than 8.5% of the sample.

Reading the label with the study, this specimen's time point is: about 28 days (+/-7) after the second vaccine dose. Because spike-specific TCR depth and breadth did not differ between the two schedules, AZD1222 recipients who got a second dose at roughly 4 weeks were pooled with those who got a second dose at roughly 12 weeks. Samples from vaccinated people were obtained from the UK trials COV001 and COV002, which included a single-blind randomized controlled phase 2/3 trial of AZD1222 (ChAdOx1 nCoV-19) in healthy adults. For TCRbeta chain sequencing, PBMC samples from trial participants were taken at day 0 and at day 28 after the second dose. The V and J ends are trimmed by 3 bases and 6 bases, leaving 9 bases between them. The germline V gene encodes CDR1 LNHNV and CDR2 YYDKDF (reference sequence). Spanning cysteine to phenylalanine, the CDR3 consists of 13 amino acids. Only the CDR3 DNA stays, 39 bases, in frame from base 1.

The source of the sample is a study of T cell responses to AZD1222 COVID-19 vaccine (dated by TCRdb to 2020 to 2023). A note on the overall study: TCR sequencing covered about 230 trial participants: around 210 given two doses of AZD1222 and approximately 26 given two doses of MenACWY control vaccine. Trial participants were enrolled by age into 18-55, 56-69 and 70-plus year subgroups, with roughly 160, 29 and 62 TCR-sequenced participants respectively.

Points the paper makes about the study in general: No day 14 peak-response samples were available, so repertoires were characterized only after the peak T cell response. Participants were mostly white British, with more females than males. The authors suggested clonal diversity may have been underestimated. Conclusions about previously exposed vaccinees are limited because only six or seven AZD1222 recipients were SARS-CoV-2 seropositive at baseline. The whole spike protein was spanned by vaccine-associated CD4 TCRs, and dominant responses were seen in regions 160-218 and 743-854. Epitopes outside the regions mutated in the B.1.351 and B.1.1.7 variants were reportedly recognized by nearly half of the unique spike-specific TCRs. In the small 56-69-year group, the increase in depth fell short of significance, most likely because of low power. Spike-specific TCR breadth and depth rose significantly after two AZD1222 doses compared with day 0 and with MenACWY recipients.

The receptor was derived from an adult who received the AZD1222 COVID-19 vaccine. The sequence joins TRBV15 to TRBJ2-1; a tentative D call is TRBD2 (6 bases match). Source: peripheral blood, taken 28 days after the second AZD1222 dose. The sequenced DNA is TGTGCCACCAGCAGCGGACTAATCAATGAGCAGTTCTTC. Its protein product is CATSSGLINEQFF.